This T cell receptor (beta chain) appears in the sequencing data of a study of blood T cells in healthy people across ages. Findings of the study overall: Diversity estimated from one million T cells was considered an underestimate. Age brought a roughly linear fall in TCR beta diversity measured per million T cells.

With a J-beta primer mix and a sample-barcoded 5' primer, a second PCR ran about 7 to 12 cycles. TCRdb called the 5' RACE reads again in MiXCR, with one record for every CDR3 protein. Altogether 750,000 to 950,000 distinct CDR3 sequences are present, roughly 26% being singletons, with the ten largest covering around 2.9%. This clonotype has only a few counts. The antigen remains undetermined. The same sample was also used in a study of T cells of mothers and their children. That report notes: Thymic selection shapes TCR recombination output in related pairs, and it does so similarly in unrelated pairs.

The sequence came from a boy aged 5-17 years in good health. Material for sequencing was blood.

The CDR3 nucleotides are TGTGCCAGCAGTCCGGGGGGAGGCGTCCGGCAGCCCCAGCATTTT. Its protein product is CASSPGGGVRQPQHF. The J gene is TRBJ1-5, the V gene TRBV28, with D maybe TRBD1 (5 bases). The V gene lost 5 bases and the J gene lost 7 bases, with 18 bases spanning the gap. The CDR3 is 15 residues long. Germline CDR1 MDHEN, CDR2 SYDVKM.